The rows below give T cell receptor beta chains drawn from one sample of a study of shared clonotypes between healthy human individuals. Generated by immunoSEQ multiplex PCR, the TCRdb table keeps only in-frame clones and is missing some. This table has a few million clones, about 93% appearing once. The sample taken for sequencing was naive CD8+ T cells from PBMCs. The receptors here all came from a man in his late teens or twenties in good health. Some clones in this sample may be carry-over from other donors' samples. CDR3s include the opening cysteine and the closing phenylalanine or tryptophan. D genes are given only for firm matches. A row's size may be missing; if present it is once, few, many or a size class.

d_call	cdr3_length	v_call	j_call	clone_size	cdr3_nt	cdr3_aa
NA	15	TRBV5-1	TRBJ2-7	NA	TGCGCCAGCAGCTTGGAGGGCCTTAGGGGGTACGAGCAGTACTTC	CASSLEGLRGYEQYF
TRBD1	15	TRBV9	TRBJ2-2	once	TGTGCCAGCAGCAATGGACAGGGGAGAACCGGGGAGCTGTTTTTT	CASSNGQGRTGELFF
NA	12	TRBV5-4	TRBJ1-1	NA	TGTGCCAGCAGCTTGACAGACACTGAAGCTTTCTTT	CASSLTDTEAFF
TRBD1	15	TRBV19	TRBJ2-4	NA	TGTGCCAGTAGTGAACGGGACAGGGGCGGCAACATTCAGTACTTC	CASSERDRGGNIQYF
NA	15	TRBV7-6	TRBJ2-2	NA	TGTGCCAGCAGCAAAGGGCGGGTGGGCACCGGGGAGCTGTTTTTT	CASSKGRVGTGELFF
NA	16	TRBV5-4	TRBJ1-1	NA	TGTGCCAGCAGCTTGGGTACGGGCCGACCGAACACTGAAGCTTTCTTT	CASSLGTGRPNTEAFF
NA	15	TRBV10-1	TRBJ1-3	NA	TGCGCCAGCAGCGCCAGGTCCGAGCTTGGAAACACCATATATTTT	CASSARSELGNTIYF
NA	14	TRBV7-6	TRBJ2-7	NA	TGTGCCAGCAGCTTAGGGACTACGGACTTCGAGCAGTACTTC	CASSLGTTDFEQYF
TRBD1	16	TRBV7-9	TRBJ2-7	NA	TGTGCCAGCAGCTCAACCCGGGACAGGGGCTCCTACGAGCAGTACTTC	CASSSTRDRGSYEQYF
TRBD1	12	TRBV10-3	TRBJ1-1	NA	TGTGCCACCGGACAGGGGAACACTGAAGCTTTCTTT	CATGQGNTEAFF
NA	16	TRBV7-9	TRBJ1-2	NA	TGTGCCAGCAGCTTAGTTGGACATGCTGGGGACTATGGCTACACCTTC	CASSLVGHAGDYGYTF
TRBD1	18	TRBV19	TRBJ1-5	NA	TGTGCCTCGCGTCTCGGGACAGGGGGACGGTATAGCAATCAGCCCCAGCATTTT	CASRLGTGGRYSNQPQHF
NA	15	TRBV15	TRBJ1-2	NA	TGTGCCACCAGCAGAGATCAGGCATACAACTATGGCTACACCTTC	CATSRDQAYNYGYTF
TRBD2	13	TRBV27	TRBJ2-1	NA	TGTGCCAGCAGTTTGGCGGGAGAGATTGAGCAGTTCTTC	CASSLAGEIEQFF
NA	17	TRBV12-2	TRBJ1-2	NA	TGTGCAAGTCGCCAGGCTTATTACAGGTTGTCTAACTATGGCTACACCTTC	CASRQAYYRLSNYGYTF
NA	13	TRBV27	TRBJ2-7	once	TGTGCCAGCAGTTGGGGGGCGCGGTACGAGCAGTACTTC	CASSWGARYEQYF
TRBD1	18	TRBV6-4	TRBJ2-5	NA	TGTGCCAGCAGTGAGAAATCGGGGACAGGGGACCTTCAAGAGACCCAGTACTTC	CASSEKSGTGDLQETQYF
NA	15	TRBV9	TRBJ1-2	NA	TGTGCCAGCAGCGGCTACAGGGATACTAACTATGGCTACACCTTC	CASSGYRDTNYGYTF
NA	12	TRBV29-1	TRBJ2-7	NA	TGCAGCGTTCGGGGACCCGAGTGGGAGCAGTACTTC	CSVRGPEWEQYF
NA	15	TRBV7-2	TRBJ2-7	NA	TGTGCCAGCAGCTTTCCGGGACCCGCGGTTTACGAGCAGTACTTC	CASSFPGPAVYEQYF
TRBD1	16	TRBV5-4	TRBJ2-3	NA	TGTGCCAGCAGCTTGGACAGGGGGCTTTATGTAGATACGCAGTATTTT	CASSLDRGLYVDTQYF
NA	16	TRBV13	TRBJ1-2	NA	TGTGCCAGCAGCTTAGGCTCAGACGGGGTGTGGTATGGCTACACCTTC	CASSLGSDGVWYGYTF
NA	15	TRBV6-5	TRBJ1-4	NA	TGTGCCAGCAGCCCATCGGAGGGTCGTAGGGAAAAACTGTTTTTT	CASSPSEGRREKLFF
NA	13	TRBV7-2	TRBJ2-7	NA	TGTGCCAGCAGCTTAGCTCTGGGCTACGAGCAGTACTTC	CASSLALGYEQYF